The 28 T cell receptor beta chains presented below share a single source sample, sequenced in a study of vaccination and CD4 T cells after COVID-19. Treatment indicated: 10-day PBMC culture with coronavirus spike peptide pools or control peptides (ViraFEST assay). Sequence data for DNA of cultured CD4+ T cells were generated by the Oncomine TCR Beta short-read assay. TCRdb processed the PCR reads anew with MiXCR; each CDR3 protein has one entry. The profile shows 20,000 to 25,000 distinct CDR3 sequences, nearly 55% of them singletons. No antigens are known for them. Sequencing input: CD4+ T cells from blood, cultured in vitro. Receptors were obtained from a human donor who had recovered from COVID-19.

The gene calls are TRBV28 and TRBJ1-1; no clear D gene. V was clipped by 1 base and J by 7 bases, with 7 bases between them. The CDR3 sequence is 12 residues long. Germline CDR1 and CDR2: MDHEN and SYDVKM. The chain's CDR3 is CASSLYGFEAFF. The CDR3, as DNA: TGTGCCAGCAGTTTATACGGCTTTGAAGCTTTCTTT.

This clonotype was detected a few times. The chain combines TRBV5-6 with TRBJ1-2; a weak D match, TRBD1 (6 bases). Germline loops: CDR1 SGHDT, CDR2 YYEEEE. Trimming removed 0 bases at V and 1 base at J, with 10 bases between. The length of the CDR3 is 15 residues. DNA for the CDR3: TGTGCCAGCAGCTTGGAGGACAGACTTAACTATGGCTACACCTTC. This translates into CASSLEDRLNYGYTF.

The CDR3 loop is CASSLTGTAYNEQFF. CDR3 in DNA: TGTGCCAGCAGCTTAACCGGGACAGCGTACAATGAGCAGTTCTTC. The chain combines TRBV7-2 with TRBJ2-1; 7 bases are a match to TRBD1. The CDR3 has 15 amino acids. In germline, CDR1 is SGHTA, CDR2 FQGNSA. V lost 2 bases to trimming and J lost 4 bases; unmatched junction nucleotides: 5.

This clonotype was seen once. The chain is built from TRBV7-9 and TRBJ1-1, with a tentative D call TRBD1 (5 bases). This CDR3 has 14 residues. CDR1 SEHNR and CDR2 FQNEAQ come from the germline V gene (reference sequence). The V gene lost 5 bases and the J gene lost 5 bases, with 15 bases spanning the gap. In nucleotides, the CDR3 is TGTGCCAGCAGCGGGAGGGGCCAACAGACTGAAGCTTTCTTT. This encodes CASSGRGQQTEAFF. Full variable domain (outside the CDR3, taken from reference TRBV7-9 and TRBJ1-1): DTGVSQNPRHKITKRGQNVTFRCDPISEHNRLYWYRQTLGQGPEFLTYFQNEAQLEKSRLLSDRFSAERPKGSFSTLEIQRTEQGDSAMYLCASSGRGQQTEAFFGQGTRLTVV.

The chain joins TRBV7-2 to TRBJ2-7; 8 positions agree with TRBD2. Looked up from germline, CDR1 is SGHTA and CDR2 is FQGNSA. Trimming removed 10 bases from V and 3 bases from J; junction bases left unmatched: 8. The CDR3 is made up of 13 amino acids. The DNA of the CDR3 is TGTGCCACCTCGGGGGCGGGAGGCTACGAGCAGTACTTC. This sequence encodes CATSGAGGYEQYF.

V is TRBV23-1 and J is TRBJ2-3, with unresolved D. TRBV23-1 is annotated as an ORF whose role is uncertain. Trimming removed 7 bases from V and 1 base from J, with 9 bases in between. This CDR3 is built from 13 residues. The CDR3 DNA is TGCGCCAGCATCCGGTGGGGCACAGATACGCAGTATTTT. It encodes CASIRWGTDTQYF.

This sequence joins TRBV12-3 or TRBV12-4 and TRBJ1-1; tentatively, D is TRBD1 (5 bases). The CDR3 has 14 amino acids. The V end lost 3 bases, the J end lost 3 bases, and 11 bases lay between the germline ends. CDR3 protein: CASSLGPLDTEAFF. Written as DNA, the CDR3 is TGTGCCAGCAGTTTGGGGCCGCTGGACACTGAAGCTTTCTTT.

This clonotype showed up just a few times. The chain combines TRBV27 with TRBJ1-5; a weak D match, TRBD1 (5 bases). This CDR3 is built from 14 residues. Germline loops: CDR1 MNHEY, CDR2 SMNVEV (reference sequence). V was shortened by 6 bases and J by 6 bases, with 15 bases between the two germline ends. The CDR3 sequence is CASSPQGNSQPQHF. The CDR3 DNA is TGTGCCAGCAGCCCCCAGGGTAATAGTCAGCCCCAGCATTTT.

This clonotype was seen more than once but under ten times. This CDR3 reads CASSLLGQGINQPQHF. CDR3 coding DNA: TGTGCCAGCAGCTTGCTGGGACAGGGGATTAATCAGCCCCAGCATTTT. This chain uses TRBV7-8 with TRBJ1-5, with TRBD1 matching over 10 bases. The CDR3 is 16 amino acids. The germline CDR1 and CDR2 sequences are SGHVS and FQNEAQ. Trimming cost V 3 bases and J 4 bases; bases outside gene matches: 6.

About this clonotype itself: Mismatch with germline at one junction end may stem from a read error. J is TRBJ2-5 and V is TRBV11-2; tentative D call: TRBD2 (6 bases). Germline V gives CDR1 SGHAT, CDR2 FQNNGV. This CDR3 has 14 amino acids. Here the CDR3 reads CASSFGGGRETRYF. In nucleotides, the CDR3 is TGTGCCAGCAGCTTTGGGGGAGGTCGGGAGACCCGGTACTTC.

J is TRBJ2-1 and V is TRBV25-1, with D maybe TRBD2 (6 bases). Trimming left V 3 bases short and J 4 bases short, with 16 bases between. Germline V lookup: CDR1 MGHDK, CDR2 SYGVNS. This CDR3 comprises 16 residues. The CDR3 bases are TGTGCCAGCAGTGACACGGCCGGACTACGATACAATGAGCAGTTCTTC. Translated, it gives CASSDTAGLRYNEQFF.

The V call is TRBV28, the J call TRBJ2-5; 14 bases fit TRBD2. The CDR3 runs to 18 residues. Trimming removed 6 bases from V and 5 bases from J; junction bases left unmatched: 14. The germline V gene has CDR1 MDHEN and CDR2 SYDVKM. The CDR3 spells CASRPPPGLAGAEETQYF. The DNA for the CDR3 is TGTGCCAGCAGACCTCCCCCGGGACTAGCGGGAGCGGAGGAGACCCAGTACTTC.

V usage is TRBV19 and J usage is TRBJ1-3; D gene uncertain. Trimming cost V 5 bases and J 0 bases, with 14 bases left between them. The CDR3 sequence is 16 residues long. Germline CDR1 LNHDA, CDR2 SQIVND (reference sequence). CDR3: CASSFSPGPSGNTIYF. CDR3 coding DNA: TGTGCCAGTAGTTTCTCCCCTGGGCCCTCTGGAAACACCATATATTTT.

The chain joins TRBV5-1 to TRBJ1-1; D unresolved. This CDR3 contains 16 residues. Trimming pared 0 bases from V and 0 bases from J, leaving 12 bases between. CDR1 is SGHRS and CDR2 is YFSETQ in the germline V gene. Written as DNA, the CDR3 is TGCGCCAGCAGCTTGGTAGGTACTACCATGAACACTGAAGCTTTCTTT. Translating it yields CASSLVGTTMNTEAFF.

This clonotype was observed a single time. The chain uses TRBV9 and TRBJ2-7; 8 nucleotides align to TRBD1. The CDR3 covers 14 residues. V lost 4 bases, J lost 4 bases, and 7 bases stayed unmatched. In germline, CDR1 is SGDLS, CDR2 YYNGEE. The CDR3 spells CASSPTDRVYEQYF. CDR3 nucleotide sequence: TGTGCCAGCAGCCCCACGGACAGGGTGTACGAGCAGTACTTC.

The chain carries TRBV12-3 or TRBV12-4 and TRBJ1-1; 8 nucleotides match TRBD1. This CDR3 spans 13 amino acids. The V gene end was trimmed by 6 bases and the J gene end by 5 bases; junction bases not matched to a gene: 5. The CDR3 DNA sequence: TGTGCCAGCAGGGCTACAGGGGGAACTGAAGCTTTCTTT. Translated, it gives CASRATGGTEAFF.

J is TRBJ2-7 and V is TRBV7-2; TRBD2 aligns across 15 bases. The V gene's germline CDR1 is SGHTA and CDR2 FQGNSA. The CDR3 extends over 18 amino acids. The J segment lost 0 bases and the V segment lost 3 bases, leaving 6 bases of the junction unmatched. This chain's CDR3 is CASSFGGTSGRSSYEQYF. CDR3 DNA sequence: TGTGCCAGCAGCTTTGGCGGGACTAGCGGGAGGAGCTCCTACGAGCAGTACTTC.

This chain links TRBV28 with TRBJ1-2, with 9 bases matching TRBD1. This CDR3 contains 15 residues. The J segment lost 4 bases and the V segment lost 7 bases, leaving 10 bases of the junction unmatched. Looked up from germline, CDR1 is MDHEN and CDR2 is SYDVKM. The chain's CDR3 is CASTPGQGISYGYTF. CDR3 DNA sequence: TGTGCCAGCACCCCGGGACAGGGTATTAGCTATGGCTACACCTTC.

This chain connects TRBV12-3 or TRBV12-4 to TRBJ2-1; 7 bases are shared with TRBD2. Trimming took 2 bases from V and 0 from J; bases not matched to a gene: 19. This CDR3 comprises 21 residues. The CDR3 DNA is TGTGCCAGCAGTTTAATTCGCGAGCGGGACCTATTAACGTACTCCTACAATGAGCAGTTCTTC. As protein: CASSLIRERDLLTYSYNEQFF.

This clonotype was counted only a few times. The chain couples TRBV2 to TRBJ1-2; D not certain. With 2 bases removed from V and 4 bases from J, the gap between germline ends came to 14 bases. This CDR3 spans 15 amino acids. The germline V gene encodes CDR1 SNHLY and CDR2 FYNNEI. The CDR3 here is CASSEYRVGGYGYTF. The CDR3, as DNA: TGTGCCAGCAGTGAATACCGGGTAGGCGGCTATGGCTACACCTTC.

This chain uses TRBV6-1 with TRBJ2-2, with TRBD2 matching 8 bases. J was trimmed by 1 base and V by 7 bases; bases with no gene match: 2. The germline CDR1 and CDR2 sequences are MNHNS and SASEGT. There are 14 residues in the CDR3. The CDR3 DNA follows: TGTGCCAGCAAACTAGCGGAGAACACCGGGGAGCTGTTTTTT. Translated: CASKLAENTGELFF.

This chain links TRBV6-1 with TRBJ2-7; D unclear. V shed 6 bases and J shed 0 bases, with 15 bases lying between them. CDR3 length: 15 amino acids. Germline V lookup: CDR1 MNHNS, CDR2 SASEGT. CDR3 loop: CASREFGSFSYEQYF. CDR3 DNA sequence: TGTGCCAGCAGGGAATTCGGGTCCTTCTCCTACGAGCAGTACTTC.

This clonotype was seen once. The DNA of the CDR3 is TGTGCCAGCACCGCGGATGGGGACTACGAGCAGTACTTC. Protein product: CASTADGDYEQYF. The rearrangement links TRBV2 to TRBJ2-7; no definite D call. The germline V and J ends were trimmed by 7 bases and 3 bases, with 13 bases remaining between them. The CDR3 has 13 residues. Germline CDR1 and CDR2: SNHLY and FYNNEI.

The CDR3 here is CASGAAYEQYF. Written as DNA, the CDR3 is TGTGCTAGTGGTGCCGCCTACGAGCAGTACTTC. The gene calls are TRBV12-5 and TRBJ2-7; D ambiguous. V was clipped by 5 bases and J by 2 bases, with 4 bases between them. This CDR3 comprises 11 residues. Germline V gene lookup returns CDR1 LGHNT and CDR2 FRNRAP.

Notes on this clonotype: One junction end does not reproduce the germline sequence, and a read error may be involved. This chain connects TRBV6-1 to TRBJ2-5; possible D gene TRBD2, 5 bases. This CDR3 has 12 amino acids. The germline CDR1 and CDR2 sequences are MNHNS and SASEGT. In DNA, the CDR3 is TGTGTCAGCACCGGGGACCAAGAGACCCAGTACTTC. Amino acids: CVSTGDQETQYF.

This clonotype appeared a single time. The chain links TRBV7-2 to TRBJ2-5; tentative D call: TRBD2 (7 bases). V lost 1 base to trimming and J lost 4 bases, with 19 bases between them. Per germline, CDR1 SGHTA and CDR2 FQGNSA. This CDR3 spans 17 amino acids. The CDR3 DNA is TGTGCCAGCAGCTTAGGGACGGGGGGCAACCTAGGAGAGACCCAGTACTTC. Amino acids: CASSLGTGGNLGETQYF.

The chain carries TRBV24-1 and TRBJ2-5; D ambiguous. Trimming left V 1 base short and J 4 bases short, with 18 bases between. The CDR3 has 17 residues. Per the germline V gene, CDR1 is KGHDR and CDR2 is SFDVKD. The CDR3 region has the DNA TGTGCCACCAGTGATTTTTGGATGGGGAAGGGCCGAGAGACCCAGTACTTC. Its translation: CATSDFWMGKGRETQYF.

This clonotype was picked up a small number of times. The genes are TRBV10-3 and TRBJ2-7; 11 nucleotides match TRBD1. Losses at the gene ends were 5 bases for V and 3 bases for J; bases not matched to a gene: 3. From germline, CDR1 is ENHRY and CDR2 SYGVKD. This CDR3 has 14 amino acids. This chain's CDR3 is CAISQGTGGYEQYF. The CDR3 DNA follows: TGTGCCATCAGTCAGGGGACAGGGGGCTACGAGCAGTACTTC.